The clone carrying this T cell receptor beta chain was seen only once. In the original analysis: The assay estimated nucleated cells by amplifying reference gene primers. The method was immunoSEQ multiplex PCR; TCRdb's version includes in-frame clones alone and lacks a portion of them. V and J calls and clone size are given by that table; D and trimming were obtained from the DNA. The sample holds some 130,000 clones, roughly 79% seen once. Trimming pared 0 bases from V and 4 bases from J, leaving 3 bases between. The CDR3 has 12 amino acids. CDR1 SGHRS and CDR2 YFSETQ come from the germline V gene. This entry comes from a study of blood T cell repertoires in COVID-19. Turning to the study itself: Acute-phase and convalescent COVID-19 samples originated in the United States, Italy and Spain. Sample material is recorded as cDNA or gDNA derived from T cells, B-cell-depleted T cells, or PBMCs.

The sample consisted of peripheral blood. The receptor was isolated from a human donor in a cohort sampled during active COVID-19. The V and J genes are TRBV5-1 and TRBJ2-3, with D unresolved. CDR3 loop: CASSLAADTQYF. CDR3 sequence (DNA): TGCGCCAGCAGCTTGGCCGCAGATACGCAGTATTTT.